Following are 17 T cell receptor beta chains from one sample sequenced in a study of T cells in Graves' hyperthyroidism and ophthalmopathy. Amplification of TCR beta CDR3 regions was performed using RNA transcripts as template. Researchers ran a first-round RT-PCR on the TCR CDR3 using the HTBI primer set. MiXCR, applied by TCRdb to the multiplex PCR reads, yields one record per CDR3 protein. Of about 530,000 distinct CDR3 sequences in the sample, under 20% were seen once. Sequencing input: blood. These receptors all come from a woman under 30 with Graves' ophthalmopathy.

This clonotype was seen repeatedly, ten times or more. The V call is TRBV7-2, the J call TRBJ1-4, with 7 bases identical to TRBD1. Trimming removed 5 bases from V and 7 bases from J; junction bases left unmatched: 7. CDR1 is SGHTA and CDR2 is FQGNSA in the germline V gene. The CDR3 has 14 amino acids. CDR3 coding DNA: TGTGCCAGCAGCCTCCGACAGGGAGGTGAAAAACTGTTTTTT. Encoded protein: CASSLRQGGEKLFF.

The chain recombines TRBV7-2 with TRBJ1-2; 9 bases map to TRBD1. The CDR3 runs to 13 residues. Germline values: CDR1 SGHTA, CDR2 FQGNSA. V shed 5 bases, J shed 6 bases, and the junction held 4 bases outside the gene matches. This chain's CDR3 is CASSGQGLDGYTF. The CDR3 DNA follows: TGTGCCAGCAGCGGACAGGGGTTGGATGGCTACACCTTC.

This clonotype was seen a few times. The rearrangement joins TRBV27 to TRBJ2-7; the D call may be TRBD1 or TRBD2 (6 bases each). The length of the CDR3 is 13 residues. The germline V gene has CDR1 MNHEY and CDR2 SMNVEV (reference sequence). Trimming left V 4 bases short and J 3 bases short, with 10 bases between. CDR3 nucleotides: TGTGCCAGCAGTTCTGGGGGGCACTACGAGCAGTACTTC. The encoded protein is CASSSGGHYEQYF.

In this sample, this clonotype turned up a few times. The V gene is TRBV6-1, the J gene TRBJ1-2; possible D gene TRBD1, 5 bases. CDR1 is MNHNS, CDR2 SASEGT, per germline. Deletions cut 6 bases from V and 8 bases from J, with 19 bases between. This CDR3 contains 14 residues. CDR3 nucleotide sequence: TGTGCCAGCAGGGCTCAGGGACGGTTGAGCGGCTACACCTTC. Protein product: CASRAQGRLSGYTF.

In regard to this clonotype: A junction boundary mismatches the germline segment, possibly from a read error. The CDR3 sequence: CAISEAETGSYGQYF. The CDR3 region has the DNA TGTGCCATCAGTGAGGCGGAGACAGGCTCCTACGGGCAGTACTTC. V gene TRBV10-3 combines with J gene TRBJ2-7; tentative D call: TRBD1 (6 bases). In germline, CDR1 is ENHRY, CDR2 SYGVKD. The CDR3 is made up of 15 amino acids.

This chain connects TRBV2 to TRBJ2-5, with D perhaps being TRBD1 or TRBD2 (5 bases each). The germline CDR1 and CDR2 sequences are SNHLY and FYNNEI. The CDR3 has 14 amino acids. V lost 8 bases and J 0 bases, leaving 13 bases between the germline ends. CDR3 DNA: TGTGCCAGCGGGACGGACCAGTACCAAGAGACCCAGTACTTC. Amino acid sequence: CASGTDQYQETQYF. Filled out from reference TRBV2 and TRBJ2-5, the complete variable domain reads EPEVTQTPSHQVTQMGQEVILRCVPISNHLYFYWYRQILGQKVEFLVSFYNNEISEKSEIFDDQFSVERPDGSNFTLKIRSTKLEDSAMYFCASGTDQYQETQYFGPGTRLLVL.

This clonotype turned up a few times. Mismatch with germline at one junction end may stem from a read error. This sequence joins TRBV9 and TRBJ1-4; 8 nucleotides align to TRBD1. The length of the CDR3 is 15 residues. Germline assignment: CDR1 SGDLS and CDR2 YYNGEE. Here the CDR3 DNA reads TGTGCCAGCAGCGTAGAAGGGGACAGGAATGAAAGACTGTTTTTT. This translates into CASSVEGDRNERLFF.

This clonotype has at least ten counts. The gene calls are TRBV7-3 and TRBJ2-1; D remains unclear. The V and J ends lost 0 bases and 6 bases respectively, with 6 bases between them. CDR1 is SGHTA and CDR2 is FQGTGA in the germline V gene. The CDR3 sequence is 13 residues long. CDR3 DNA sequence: TGTGCCAGCAGCTTAACGTTGCGCAATGAGCAGTTCTTC. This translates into CASSLTLRNEQFF.

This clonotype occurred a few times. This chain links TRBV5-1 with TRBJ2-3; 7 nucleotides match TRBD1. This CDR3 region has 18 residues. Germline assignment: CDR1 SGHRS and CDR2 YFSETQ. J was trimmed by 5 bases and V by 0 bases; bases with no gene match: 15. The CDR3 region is CASSLDVNRGGAGDTQYF. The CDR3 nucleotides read TGCGCCAGCAGCTTGGACGTCAACCGAGGGGGCGCGGGAGATACGCAGTATTTT.

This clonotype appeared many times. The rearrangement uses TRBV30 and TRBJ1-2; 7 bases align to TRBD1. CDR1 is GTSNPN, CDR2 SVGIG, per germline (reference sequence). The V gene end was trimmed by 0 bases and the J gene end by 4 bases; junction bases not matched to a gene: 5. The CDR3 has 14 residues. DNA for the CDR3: TGTGCCTGGAGTGTCTTGGGACAGTCCTATGGCTACACCTTC. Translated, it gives CAWSVLGQSYGYTF.

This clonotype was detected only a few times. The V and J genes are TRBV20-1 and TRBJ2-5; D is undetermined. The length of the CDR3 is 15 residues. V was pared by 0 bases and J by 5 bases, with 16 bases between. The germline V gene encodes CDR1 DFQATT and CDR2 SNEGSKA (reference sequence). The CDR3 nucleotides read TGCAGTGCTAGAGACTTTGGCTCACTCGGGGAGACCCAGTACTTC. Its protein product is CSARDFGSLGETQYF.

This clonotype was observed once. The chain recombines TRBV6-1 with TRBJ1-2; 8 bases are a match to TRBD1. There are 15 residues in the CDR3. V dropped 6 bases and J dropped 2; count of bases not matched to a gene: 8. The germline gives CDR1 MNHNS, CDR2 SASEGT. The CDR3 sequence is CASRDLGQGNYGYTF. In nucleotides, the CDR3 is TGTGCCAGCAGAGACCTCGGACAGGGAAACTATGGCTACACCTTC.

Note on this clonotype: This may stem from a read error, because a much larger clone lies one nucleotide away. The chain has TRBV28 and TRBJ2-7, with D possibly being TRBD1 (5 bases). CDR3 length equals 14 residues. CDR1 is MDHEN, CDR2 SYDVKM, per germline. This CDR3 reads CAGSSPRVSYEQYF. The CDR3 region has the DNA TGTGCCGGCAGTTCGCCCAGGGTCTCCTACGAGCAGTACTTC.

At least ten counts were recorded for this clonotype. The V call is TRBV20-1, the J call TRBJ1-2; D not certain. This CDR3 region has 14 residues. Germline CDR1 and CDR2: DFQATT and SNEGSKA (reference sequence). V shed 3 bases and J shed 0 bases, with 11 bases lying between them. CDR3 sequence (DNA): TGCAGTGCTAGCCTAGGAGGTTCTAACTATGGCTACACCTTC. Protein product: CSASLGGSNYGYTF.

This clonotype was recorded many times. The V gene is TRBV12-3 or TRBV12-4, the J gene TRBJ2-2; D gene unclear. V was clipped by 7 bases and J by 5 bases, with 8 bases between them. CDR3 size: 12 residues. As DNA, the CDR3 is TGTGCCAGCACTCTAGGGACCGGGGAGCTGTTTTTT. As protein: CASTLGTGELFF.

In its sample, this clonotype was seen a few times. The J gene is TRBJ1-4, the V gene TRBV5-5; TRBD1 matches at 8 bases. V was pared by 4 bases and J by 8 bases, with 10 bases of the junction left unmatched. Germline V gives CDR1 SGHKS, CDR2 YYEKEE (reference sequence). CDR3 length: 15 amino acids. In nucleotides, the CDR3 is TGTGCCAGCAGCCAAGTACAGGGGGGAAGGGAAAAACTGTTTTTT. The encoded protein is CASSQVQGGREKLFF.

The CDR3 spells CASSYRQPNTGELFF. In DNA, the CDR3 is TGCGCCAGCAGCTACCGACAGCCGAACACCGGGGAGCTGTTTTTT. The chain recombines TRBV4-1 with TRBJ2-2; tentatively, D is TRBD1 (5 bases). Deletions cut 5 bases from V and 0 bases from J, with 10 bases between. CDR1 is MGHRA, CDR2 YSYEKL, per germline. CDR3 size: 15 residues.